This TCR beta chain was captured in a study of Graves' ophthalmopathy and Graves' hyperthyroidism. Overall study results and limits: Detection in blood was also observed for most expanded thyroid clonotypes above 0.001 frequency. The model's prediction of ophthalmopathy progression had 65% to 71% sensitivity and around 72% specificity.

The authors amplified TCR beta CDR3 regions, and they did so from RNA transcripts for repertoire sequencing. The library came from an HTBI-primed first-round RT-PCR and a second-round multiplex PCR. A single record per CDR3 protein comes from TCRdb applying MiXCR to the multiplex PCR reads. In the table there are roughly 600,000 distinct CDR3 sequences, less than 45% of which are singletons. This CDR3 has 15 amino acids. Germline V gives CDR1 SEHNR, CDR2 FQNEAQ (reference sequence). The ends were cut back, 6 bases at V and 13 bases at J, with 22 bases in the middle. People with hyperthyroidism were aged 18 to 65 and newly diagnosed, under 2 months' duration. A diagnosis was made from clinical symptoms together with serum thyroxine, TRAb, thyroid ultrasound and orbital computed tomography. With respect to this clonotype: No antigen is known for it.

J is TRBJ1-6 and V is TRBV7-9; D unresolved. The TCR originated in an adult man with Graves' hyperthyroidism. The material sequenced was peripheral blood or thyroid tissue (not recorded which). The CDR3 region is CASSFGLAGIVPLHF. The CDR3 DNA is TGTGCCAGCAGTTTCGGACTAGCGGGGATAGTGCCCCTCCACTTT. The full variable domain, in which reference TRBV7-9 and TRBJ1-6 provide the parts outside the CDR3, is DTGVSQNPRHKITKRGQNVTFRCDPISEHNRLYWYRQTLGQGPEFLTYFQNEAQLEKSRLLSDRFSAERPKGSFSTLEIQRTEQGDSAMYLCASSFGLAGIVPLHFGNGTRLTVT.